One and the same sample provided the 30 T cell receptor beta chains below, sequenced in a study of regulatory T cells in long-lasting Graves disease. Sequencing libraries for TCR beta were prepared with iRepertoire HTBI primers and Arm-PCR of CDR3 regions. One entry per CDR3 protein, called by TCRdb with MiXCR from the multiplex PCR reads. The sample yields roughly 430,000 distinct CDR3 sequences, 16% seen once. The time point was: newly diagnosed GD, antithyroid drugs for less than 3 months. Construction of the TCR library relied on RNA isolated from PBMCs. These same data were also listed under a study on T cells in Graves' hyperthyroidism and ophthalmopathy.

The sequenced sample was peripheral blood mononuclear cells (PBMCs), obtained at new diagnosis, from a patient treated with antithyroid drugs. The receptors here all came from a woman in her thirties with Graves disease.

The chain joins TRBV4-2 to TRBJ2-5; D not certain. V lost 0 bases and J lost 7, with 15 bases in between. This CDR3 has 15 amino acids. Per germline, CDR1 LGHNA and CDR2 YNFKEQ. CDR3 DNA sequence: TGTGCCAGCAGCCAAGATCGTGTATGGAGAGGGACCCAGTACTTC. This translates into CASSQDRVWRGTQYF.

This chain uses TRBV6-2 or TRBV6-3 with TRBJ2-7; D is possibly TRBD2 (6 bases). V lost 6 bases to trimming and J lost 2 bases, with 14 bases between them. The CDR3 covers 14 residues. Per germline, CDR1 MNHEY and CDR2 SVGEGT. The CDR3 DNA follows: TGTGCCAGCAGGATTACCGGGAGACCCTACGAGCAGTACTTC. Residues: CASRITGRPYEQYF.

This clonotype was counted at least ten times. The chain combines TRBV18 with TRBJ2-3; no firm D call. The CDR3 sequence is 15 residues long. CDR1 KGHSH and CDR2 LQKENI come from the germline V gene. V dropped 2 bases and J dropped 4 bases, with 13 bases sitting between them. CDR3 residues: CASSPGRPAPDTQYF. The CDR3 DNA is TGTGCCAGCTCACCAGGACGGCCCGCTCCAGATACGCAGTATTTT.

This clonotype has at least ten counts. V usage is TRBV27 and J usage is TRBJ2-1, with 16 bases identical to TRBD2. The ends lost 9 bases at V and 6 bases at J; junction bases unmatched: 14. CDR1 is MNHEY and CDR2 is SMNVEV in the germline V gene (reference sequence). The CDR3 spans 18 residues. The CDR3 loop reads CARDGSRGLAGGPNEQFF. The CDR3 region has the DNA TGTGCCAGAGATGGAAGCAGGGGACTAGCGGGAGGGCCCAATGAGCAGTTCTTC.

The chain carries TRBV24-1 and TRBJ2-3, with 8 positions matching TRBD2. CDR3 length: 18 amino acids. CDR1 and CDR2 (germline): KGHDR, SFDVKD. V was clipped by 3 bases and J by 6 bases; unmatched bases: 16. As DNA, the CDR3 is TGTGCCACCAGTGATACCCGGGAGGGCGGGAGTGTAGCGGATACGCAGTATTTT. This encodes CATSDTREGGSVADTQYF.

This clonotype occurred many times. The chain links TRBV11-2 to TRBJ2-7, with TRBD1 as a possible D gene (6 bases). Trimming pared 5 bases from V and 3 bases from J, leaving 11 bases between. This CDR3 has 13 amino acids. Germline CDR1 SGHAT, CDR2 FQNNGV. The CDR3 DNA reads TGTGCCAGCAGCCGCCCGACAGGCTACGAGCAGTACTTC. Translated: CASSRPTGYEQYF. The whole variable domain, remainder taken from reference TRBV11-2 and TRBJ2-7, is EAGVAQSPRYKIIEKRQSVAFWCNPISGHATLYWYQQILGQGPKLLIQFQNNGVVDDSQLPKDRFSAERLKGVDSTLKIQPAKLEDSAVYLCASSRPTGYEQYFGPGTRLTVT.

This clonotype was recorded once. At one boundary the junction diverges from the germline segment, which might be a read error. The chain links TRBV7-9 to TRBJ2-1, with 8 bases identical to TRBD2. Germline values: CDR1 SEHNR, CDR2 FQNEAQ (reference sequence). The CDR3 sequence is 15 residues long. This chain's CDR3 is CASSPPGGVYNGQFF. The DNA of the CDR3 is TGTGCCAGCAGCCCCCCCGGGGGGGTCTACAATGGGCAGTTCTTC.

The chain carries TRBV7-9 and TRBJ1-2, with D possibly TRBD1 on 6 matching bases. The germline gives CDR1 SEHNR, CDR2 FQNEAQ (reference sequence). The length of the CDR3 is 16 residues. V was trimmed by 4 bases and J by 2 bases, leaving 17 bases between them. CDR3 region: CASSSEGGKRNYGYTF. The CDR3 DNA follows: TGTGCCAGCAGCTCGGAGGGGGGAAAGCGGAACTATGGCTACACCTTC.

This clonotype was counted only a few times. The rearrangement joins TRBV4-1 to TRBJ1-3; TRBD1 agrees at 10 bases. CDR3 size: 16 residues. V was clipped by 4 bases and J by 2 bases; unmatched bases: 5. CDR1 is MGHRA and CDR2 is YSYEKL in the germline V gene. The CDR3 sequence is CASSLRQGATGNTIYF. In DNA, the CDR3 is TGCGCCAGCAGCCTCCGACAGGGGGCAACTGGAAACACCATATATTTT.

The V call is TRBV3-1, the J call TRBJ2-2; 12 bases fit TRBD2. Trimming took 2 bases from V and 4 from J; bases not matched to a gene: 5. The CDR3 is 17 amino acids. The germline V gene encodes CDR1 LGHDT and CDR2 YNNKEL (reference sequence). The CDR3, as DNA: TGTGCCAGCAGCCAATGGCTAGCGGGAGGGACCACCGGGGAGCTGTTTTTT. Protein: CASSQWLAGGTTGELFF.

This clonotype turned up a few times. The chain uses TRBV24-1 and TRBJ2-1, with TRBD1 matching 8 bases. J was trimmed by 8 bases and V by 2 bases; bases with no gene match: 10. Germline CDR1 is KGHDR and CDR2 is SFDVKD. The CDR3 runs to 16 residues. The CDR3 loop is CATSDSARGQLDEQFF. The CDR3 DNA reads TGTGCCACCAGTGATTCGGCCAGGGGGCAGTTGGATGAGCAGTTCTTC.

This clonotype occurred many times. The genes are TRBV24-1 and TRBJ2-1; 11 nucleotides agree with TRBD2. The CDR3 loop spans 18 amino acids. The germline gives CDR1 KGHDR, CDR2 SFDVKD. Trimming took 3 bases from V and 7 from J; bases not matched to a gene: 13. CDR3 in amino acids: CATSDPSPTSGSNNEQFF. The DNA for the CDR3 is TGTGCCACCAGTGATCCCTCCCCCACTAGCGGGAGCAATAATGAGCAGTTCTTC.

The chain employs TRBV9 and TRBJ2-3; possible D gene TRBD2, 7 bases. The CDR3 runs to 15 residues. Trimming took off 3 bases at V and 5 bases at J, with 16 bases between the two ends. Germline CDR1 reads SGDLS; CDR2 reads YYNGEE. The CDR3 coding sequence is TGTGCCAGCAGCGAGGGGGGGGGTCCACAAGATACGCAGTATTTT. This gives the protein CASSEGGGPQDTQYF. The full variable domain, in which reference TRBV9 and TRBJ2-3 provide the parts outside the CDR3, is DSGVTQTPKHLITATGQRVTLRCSPRSGDLSVYWYQQSLDQGLQFLIQYYNGEERAKGNILERFSAQQFPDLHSELNLSSLELGDSALYFCASSEGGGPQDTQYFGPGTRLTVL.

This clonotype was seen a handful of times. In nucleotides, the CDR3 is TGTGCCATCAGTGAGTTTCAGCCTAACACAGATACGCAGTATTTT. The encoded protein is CAISEFQPNTDTQYF. This chain uses TRBV10-3 with TRBJ2-3; D unresolved. The CDR3 runs 15 residues. The V gene lost 1 base and the J gene lost 2 bases, with 10 bases spanning the gap. CDR1 is ENHRY, CDR2 SYGVKD, per germline.

The genes are TRBV2 and TRBJ2-5; D is possibly TRBD1 (6 bases). The CDR3 runs 13 residues. The germline V gene has CDR1 SNHLY and CDR2 FYNNEI. V was pared by 5 bases and J by 1 base, with 8 bases between. The CDR3 is CASSKDSQETQYF. DNA of the CDR3: TGTGCCAGCAGTAAGGACAGCCAAGAGACCCAGTACTTC. The whole variable domain, remainder taken from reference TRBV2 and TRBJ2-5, is EPEVTQTPSHQVTQMGQEVILRCVPISNHLYFYWYRQILGQKVEFLVSFYNNEISEKSEIFDDQFSVERPDGSNFTLKIRSTKLEDSAMYFCASSKDSQETQYFGPGTRLLVL.

This rearrangement joins TRBV29-1 to TRBJ2-1, with 10 bases that match TRBD1. Losses at the gene ends were 5 bases for V and 6 bases for J; bases not matched to a gene: 10. There are 15 residues in the CDR3. Germline V gives CDR1 SQVTM, CDR2 ANQGSEA. The CDR3 bases are TGCAGCGTTCGTCCGGACAGGGGGTTTTTCAATGAGCAGTTCTTC. Translation: CSVRPDRGFFNEQFF.

V usage is TRBV19 and J usage is TRBJ2-1; TRBD1 might be the D (6 bases). V was cut by 5 bases and J by 5 bases, with 16 bases left in between. The CDR3 runs 15 residues. Per the germline V gene, CDR1 is LNHDA and CDR2 is SQIVND (reference sequence). The DNA for the CDR3 is TGTGCCAGTAGTCCGAGGGGGACACACGACAATGAGCAGTTCTTC. Encoded protein: CASSPRGTHDNEQFF.

The sample holds many counts of this clonotype. This chain links TRBV7-2 with TRBJ2-1; D is undetermined. V lost 5 bases to trimming and J lost 8 bases, with 10 bases between them. This CDR3 has 12 residues. Germline assignment: CDR1 SGHTA and CDR2 FQGNSA. CDR3 sequence: CASSPPWDEQFF. CDR3 DNA: TGTGCCAGCAGCCCTCCGTGGGATGAGCAGTTCTTC.

The genes are TRBV7-9 and TRBJ2-7; 9 bases map to TRBD2. Germline loops: CDR1 SEHNR, CDR2 FQNEAQ (reference sequence). The CDR3 sequence is 15 residues long. J was trimmed by 5 bases and V by 1 base; bases with no gene match: 6. The CDR3 DNA reads as TGTGCCAGCAGCTTAGTAGCGGGAGAGGTCCACGAGCAGTACTTC. Its translation: CASSLVAGEVHEQYF.

This clonotype was picked up many times. The rearrangement uses TRBV2 and TRBJ2-7; the D is unclear. Germline-derived CDR1 and CDR2 are SNHLY and FYNNEI. This CDR3 spans 13 amino acids. V lost 6 bases and J lost 6, with 15 bases in between. CDR3 in amino acids: CASRVSPTSEQYF. CDR3 sequence (DNA): TGTGCCAGCAGGGTCTCCCCTACCTCCGAGCAGTACTTC.

This clonotype was seen many times. This chain connects TRBV6-5 to TRBJ2-1; D possibly corresponds to TRBD2 (5 bases). Germline V gives CDR1 MNHEY, CDR2 SVGAGI. The CDR3 has 15 residues. The ends were cut back, 4 bases at V and 5 bases at J, with 15 bases in the middle. In DNA form, the CDR3 reads TGTGCCAGCAGTTCCCACGGGCGGGCTAACAATGAGCAGTTCTTC. Translating it yields CASSSHGRANNEQFF.

The chain couples TRBV12-3 or TRBV12-4 to TRBJ1-1; D is possibly TRBD1 (5 bases). Trimming shortened V by 7 bases and J by 5 bases, and 20 bases separated the two germline ends. The CDR3 spans 15 residues. CDR3 nucleotides: TGTGCCAGCACTGACTCCCGGGGGGTGAGAACTGAAGCTTTCTTT. Its translation is CASTDSRGVRTEAFF.

This clonotype was picked up one time. This sequence joins TRBV6-5 and TRBJ2-7, with 12 positions matching TRBD2. V was clipped by 0 bases and J by 5 bases; unmatched bases: 8. The V gene's germline CDR1 is MNHEY and CDR2 SVGAGI. The CDR3 consists of 17 residues. CDR3 residues: CASSYSTLTSGRNEQYF. CDR3 nucleotides: TGTGCCAGCAGTTACTCTACTTTAACTAGCGGGAGGAACGAGCAGTACTTC.

This clonotype turned up a few times. The genes are TRBV6-2 or TRBV6-3 and TRBJ2-1, with D perhaps being TRBD1 or TRBD2 (5 bases each). Trimming took 5 bases from V and 2 from J, leaving 13 bases between them. Germline values: CDR1 MNHEY, CDR2 SVGEGT. This CDR3 has 15 residues. The CDR3 bases are TGTGCCAGCAGTGAACCGGGACCCACCTACAATGAGCAGTTCTTC. Amino acids: CASSEPGPTYNEQFF.

This clonotype has a count of ten or more. The rearrangement uses TRBV28 and TRBJ2-1; 9 bases match TRBD2. Germline V gives CDR1 MDHEN, CDR2 SYDVKM. Losses at the gene ends were 7 bases for V and 2 bases for J; bases not matched to a gene: 6. The CDR3 sequence is 15 residues long. CDR3: CASTMGGGAYNEQFF. CDR3 DNA sequence: TGTGCCAGCACCATGGGCGGGGGGGCCTACAATGAGCAGTTCTTC.

This clonotype was recorded at least ten times. V and J are TRBV20-1 and TRBJ2-5; a weak D match, TRBD2 (5 bases). Germline loops: CDR1 DFQATT, CDR2 SNEGSKA (reference sequence). V was clipped by 0 bases and J by 2 bases, with 19 bases between them. CDR3 length: 17 residues. The CDR3 region is CSARDISWSGAQETQYF. DNA of the CDR3: TGCAGTGCTAGAGATATTAGCTGGAGCGGAGCTCAAGAGACCCAGTACTTC.

The rearrangement links TRBV13 to TRBJ2-1, with 7 bases lining up with TRBD2. The length of the CDR3 is 21 residues. Germline CDR1 reads PRHDT; CDR2 reads FYEKMQ (reference sequence). The V segment lost 0 bases and the J segment 0 bases; nucleotides outside the gene matches: 17. The CDR3 nucleotides are TGTGCCAGCAGCTTAGGCATAGGAATAGCGGGTTCTAACTACTCCTACAATGAGCAGTTCTTC. Amino acid sequence: CASSLGIGIAGSNYSYNEQFF. The entire variable domain, with the rest obtained from reference TRBV13 and TRBJ2-1, is as follows: AAGVIQSPRHLIKEKRETATLKCYPIPRHDTVYWYQQGPGQDPQFLISFYEKMQSDKGSIPDRFSAQQFSDYHSELNMSSLELGDSALYFCASSLGIGIAGSNYSYNEQFFGPGTRLTVL.

This clonotype has ten or more counts. The chain joins TRBV7-2 to TRBJ2-5, with D uncertain. CDR1 and CDR2 (germline): SGHTA, FQGNSA. Trimming removed 5 bases from V and 1 base from J, with 8 bases in between. There are 13 residues in the CDR3. CDR3 amino acids: CASSRPTQETQYF. The CDR3 region has the DNA TGTGCCAGCAGCCGGCCTACCCAAGAGACCCAGTACTTC.

This clonotype was observed many times. The chain is built from TRBV20-1 and TRBJ2-7; the D is unclear. V was trimmed by 4 bases and J by 1 base, leaving 17 bases between them. This CDR3 region has 15 residues. The germline gives CDR1 DFQATT, CDR2 SNEGSKA (reference sequence). CDR3 sequence reads: CSAIIGRGASYEQYF. Here the CDR3 DNA reads TGCAGTGCTATTATCGGGCGCGGAGCGTCCTACGAGCAGTACTTC.

CDR3 in DNA: TGTGCCAGCAGTGCGGGGGCCTCCAATTACGAGCAGTACTTC. This codes for CASSAGASNYEQYF. The chain carries TRBV25-1 and TRBJ2-7; TRBD1 or TRBD2 may be the D gene (6 bases each). This CDR3 region has 14 residues. Trimming took off 4 bases at V and 4 bases at J, with 14 bases between the two ends. CDR1 and CDR2 from the germline V gene are MGHDK and SYGVNS.